These 17 T cell receptor beta chains were all obtained from the same sample, sequenced in a study of patients and donors after allogeneic stem cell transplantation. Each CDR3 protein is one row after TCRdb ran MiXCR on the RT-PCR reads. The data hold some 200,000 distinct CDR3 sequences, with around two fifths observed a single time. Sequenced material: blood, either unsorted or a sorted T cell fraction (not recorded which). These receptors all come from a human donor who was either an allogeneic HSCT recipient or a stem cell or donor lymphocyte infusion donor (not recorded which). It is not recorded whose cells these are; they may come from a transplant donor.

This chain links TRBV29-1 with TRBJ2-2; tentatively, D is TRBD1 or TRBD2 (6 bases each). The germline V gene encodes CDR1 SQVTM and CDR2 ANQGSEA. The CDR3 runs to 15 residues. With 0 bases removed from V and 4 bases from J, the gap between germline ends came to 12 bases. The CDR3 sequence: CSVEEQGGITGELFF. The CDR3 DNA reads as TGCAGCGTTGAAGAACAGGGAGGAATCACCGGGGAGCTGTTTTTT.

V is TRBV4-2 and J is TRBJ1-2; 11 positions agree with TRBD1. After removal of 0 bases from V and 4 bases from J, the junction contained 7 bases not matched to a gene. The CDR3 covers 17 residues. The germline V gene has CDR1 LGHNA and CDR2 YNFKEQ. Written as DNA, the CDR3 is TGTGCCAGCAGCCAAGAGAGGGGGACAGGGGGTAGCTATGGCTACACCTTC. Amino acids: CASSQERGTGGSYGYTF.

The CDR3: CSARGDGTHNEQFF. CDR3 bases: TGCAGTGCTAGAGGTGATGGGACTCACAATGAGCAGTTCTTC. The chain is built from TRBV20-1 and TRBJ2-1, with D possibly TRBD2 on 6 matching bases. The CDR3 spans 14 residues. Germline lookup yields CDR1 DFQATT and CDR2 SNEGSKA (reference sequence). V was trimmed by 1 base and J by 5 bases, leaving 12 bases between them.

The chain couples TRBV4-2 to TRBJ2-3, with 8 positions matching TRBD1. The CDR3 length is 20 residues. Germline V gene sequence: CDR1 LGHNA, CDR2 YNFKEQ. V lost 4 bases and J lost 0; bases outside the gene matches: 18. The CDR3, as DNA: TGTGCCAGCAGCCTTAAGCCGGCAGGGGGCGACGAGGGGAGCACAGATACGCAGTATTTT. Translated: CASSLKPAGGDEGSTDTQYF.

V and J are TRBV4-3 and TRBJ1-2; weak D call: TRBD1 (6 bases). The germline V and J ends were trimmed by 0 bases and 5 bases, with 13 bases remaining between them. The CDR3 consists of 15 residues. CDR1 and CDR2 (germline): LGHNA, YSLEER. CDR3 protein: CASSQDTGTTYGYTF. The DNA for the CDR3 is TGCGCCAGCAGCCAAGATACCGGGACAACTTATGGCTACACCTTC.

There are a few counts of this clonotype. The chain employs TRBV6-2 or TRBV6-3 and TRBJ2-7; the D gene could be TRBD1 or TRBD2 (5 bases each). This CDR3 is built from 11 residues. Between the trimmed V and J ends, which lost 6 bases and 7 bases, there was a span of 10 bases. Germline CDR1 MNHEY, CDR2 SVGEGT. The CDR3 region is CASSERGEQYF. The CDR3 DNA is TGTGCCAGCAGCGAGAGGGGTGAGCAGTACTTC.

A few counts support this clonotype. The chain joins TRBV19 to TRBJ2-2; D is uncertain. The V end was cut by 4 bases, the J end by 5 bases, with 8 bases between. Germline CDR1 is LNHDA and CDR2 is SQIVND (reference sequence). The CDR3 loop spans 13 amino acids. CDR3 residues: CASSSIRTGELFF. CDR3 coding DNA: TGTGCCAGTAGTAGTATCAGAACCGGGGAGCTGTTTTTT.

V usage is TRBV4-3 and J usage is TRBJ1-2; D unresolved. Germline lookup yields CDR1 LGHNA and CDR2 YSLEER. This CDR3 spans 16 amino acids. Trimming removed 0 bases at V and 8 bases at J, with 19 bases between. DNA of the CDR3: TGCGCCAGCAGCCAAGATGACGGGAGACCTCCCTACGGCTACACCTTC. Its translation is CASSQDDGRPPYGYTF.

The chain couples TRBV12-3 or TRBV12-4 to TRBJ2-1, with D unresolved. This CDR3 has 13 amino acids. Trimming left V 1 base short and J 9 bases short, with 10 bases between. In DNA form, the CDR3 reads TGTGCCAGCAGTTTAGAGACCGTTAGTGAGCAGTTCTTC. This codes for CASSLETVSEQFF.

This rearrangement joins TRBV9 to TRBJ2-1, with 7 bases lining up with TRBD1. Germline loops: CDR1 SGDLS, CDR2 YYNGEE. The ends lost 4 bases at V and 6 bases at J; junction bases unmatched: 10. The CDR3 is made up of 15 amino acids. The CDR3, as DNA: TGTGCCAGCAGCCACCAGACAGGGCAGGCCAATGAGCAGTTCTTC. Its protein product is CASSHQTGQANEQFF.

This clonotype was picked up a small number of times. V usage is TRBV30 and J usage is TRBJ1-4; 7 bases fit TRBD1. CDR1 GTSNPN and CDR2 SVGIG come from the germline V gene (reference sequence). There are 15 residues in the CDR3. V was clipped by 4 bases and J by 11 bases; unmatched bases: 16. The CDR3, as DNA: TGTGCCTGGAAGCGCTCCGGGACAGATATTCTGAAACTGTTTTTT. It codes for CAWKRSGTDILKLFF.

V and J are TRBV6-2 or TRBV6-3 and TRBJ2-7; TRBD1 might be the D (5 bases). Germline V CDR1 and CDR2: MNHEY, SVGEGT. V was trimmed by 4 bases and J by 9 bases, leaving 10 bases between them. This CDR3 is 11 amino acids long. The CDR3 DNA reads TGTGCCAGCAGTTCCGATCAGGGGCAGTACTTC. Protein: CASSSDQGQYF.

V usage is TRBV5-1 and J usage is TRBJ1-6, with 7 bases fitting TRBD1. The CDR3 spans 14 residues. The V gene's germline CDR1 is SGHRS and CDR2 YFSETQ. V shed 5 bases and J 10 bases; nucleotides not matched to a gene: 9. The CDR3, as DNA: TGCGCCAGCAGTCCCGGGACAGAATACTCACCCCTCCACTTT. This codes for CASSPGTEYSPLHF.

The chain carries TRBV6-5 and TRBJ1-1; D uncertain. The germline CDR1 and CDR2 sequences are MNHEY and SVGAGI. This CDR3 contains 14 residues. V lost 4 bases and J lost 0, with 9 bases in between. The CDR3 here is CASSSGNLNTEAFF. For the CDR3, the DNA is TGTGCCAGCAGTTCGGGAAATTTGAACACTGAAGCTTTCTTT.

The table lists this clonotype with a few counts. The chain joins TRBV7-8 to TRBJ1-4; D possibly corresponds to TRBD1 (6 bases). The V gene lost 2 bases and the J gene lost 8 bases, with 12 bases spanning the gap. The CDR3 sequence is 14 residues long. Germline CDR1 reads SGHVS; CDR2 reads FQNEAQ. This CDR3 is CASSLSIGGEKLFF. Here the CDR3 DNA reads TGTGCCAGCAGCTTATCTATAGGGGGGGAAAAACTGTTTTTT.

The chain combines TRBV4-3 with TRBJ1-2; unclear D gene. The CDR3 covers 15 residues. Germline V lookup: CDR1 LGHNA, CDR2 YSLEER. The V end was cut by 1 base, the J end by 0 bases, with 9 bases between. CDR3 DNA: TGCGCCAGCAGCCAAGGGATGAGAGCTAACTATGGCTACACCTTC. Residues: CASSQGMRANYGYTF.

There are a few counts of this clonotype. The V and J genes are TRBV20-1 and TRBJ2-7; 7 nucleotides agree with TRBD1. The CDR3 contains 13 residues. V trimming: 5 bases; J trimming: 2 bases; junction bases outside the gene matches: 6. Germline values: CDR1 DFQATT, CDR2 SNEGSKA (reference sequence). DNA for the CDR3: TGCAGTGCTGACAGGGATCCTCCCTACGAGCAGTACTTC. Its protein is CSADRDPPYEQYF.